This note documents a single TCR beta chain sequence. Original processing notes: It was from reference gene primer amplification that nucleated cell counts were estimated. Generated by immunoSEQ multiplex PCR, the TCRdb table keeps only in-frame clones and is missing some. V and J calls plus clone size are reproduced from that table; the DNA served to infer D and trimming. Counted here are 130,000 or so clones, more than 70% occurring once; the ten biggest clones make up about 9.3%. Germline CDR1 is LGHDT and CDR2 is YNNKEL (reference sequence). The ends lost 5 bases at V and 4 bases at J; junction bases unmatched: 9. The CDR3 runs to 15 residues. This sample is drawn from a study of blood T cell repertoires in COVID-19. Background on the study: Italy, Spain and the United States were the sources of the convalescent and acute COVID-19 samples. Sources were T cells, B-cell-depleted T cells, or PBMCs; the material itself was cDNA or gDNA.

The chain combines TRBV3-1 (or the pseudogene TRBV3-2) with TRBJ2-7, with 9 positions matching TRBD1. The sequenced material came from peripheral blood. This receptor was obtained from a man between 45 and 60 years old with acute or convalescent COVID-19. The CDR3 is CASSKISTGGYEQYF. The CDR3 DNA reads TGTGCCAGCAGCAAAATATCGACAGGGGGATACGAGCAGTACTTC.